The rows below give T cell receptor beta chains drawn from one sample of a study of T cell responses to AZD1222 COVID-19 vaccine. The protocol was immunoSEQ multiplex PCR, while the TCRdb copy is restricted to in-frame clones and leaves out a portion. There are around 20,000 clones in the sample; about four fifths occur only once, and roughly 15% lies in the top ten. Sequenced material: peripheral blood, taken 28 days after the second AZD1222 dose. Every receptor here comes from an adult who received the AZD1222 COVID-19 vaccine. Each CDR3 is given with its conserved first and last residue. A D gene is named only where the DNA matches it firmly. Clone size appears in some rows only: once, few, many, or a class for an expanded clone.

cdr3_length	clone_size	v_call	d_call	j_call	cdr3_nt	cdr3_aa
14	NA	TRBV11-1	NA	TRBJ2-7	TGTGCCAGCAGCTTCGTGGGGAGCTCCTACGAGCAGTACTTC	CASSFVGSSYEQYF
13	NA	TRBV29-1	NA	TRBJ1-4	TGCAGCGTCTACAGGGACGGAGGAGAAAAACTGTTTTTT	CSVYRDGGEKLFF
15	NA	TRBV19	TRBD1	TRBJ1-1	TGTGCCACAGACGCCGGGACAGGGGGGTTCACTGAAGCTTTCTTT	CATDAGTGGFTEAFF
12	NA	TRBV12-3/TRBV12-4	NA	TRBJ2-1	TGTGCCAGCAGTTTCTCGCGGAGGGAGCAGTTCTTC	CASSFSRREQFF
16	NA	TRBV4-2	NA	TRBJ2-3	TGTGCCAGCAGCCAAGCTAGGTCGGTTAGCACAGATACGCAGTATTTT	CASSQARSVSTDTQYF
11	NA	TRBV14	NA	TRBJ2-7	TGTGCCAGCAGCCGTGACTACGAGCAGTACTTC	CASSRDYEQYF
15	NA	TRBV28	NA	TRBJ2-7	TGTGCCAGCAGTTTAATCGGAGGGCCCTACTACGAGCAGTACTTC	CASSLIGGPYYEQYF
15	NA	TRBV6-5	TRBD1	TRBJ2-5	TGTGCCAGCAGTCAGGGGACAGGGGTTCTCGAGACCCAGTACTTC	CASSQGTGVLETQYF
15	NA	TRBV7-2	TRBD2	TRBJ2-1	TGTGCCAGCAGGCCCCCGGGACTAGCCAACAATGAGCAGTTCTTC	CASRPPGLANNEQFF
13	NA	TRBV3-1/TRBV3-2	NA	TRBJ1-1	TGTGCCAGCAGCCAGGTTATGAACACTGAAGCTTTCTTT	CASSQVMNTEAFF
13	NA	TRBV5-4	NA	TRBJ1-1	TGTGCCAGCAGCGACAGATGGAACACTGAAGCTTTCTTT	CASSDRWNTEAFF
14	NA	TRBV7-2	NA	TRBJ1-1	TGTGCCAGCAGCTTTGGTCGTCGGAACACTGAAGCTTTCTTT	CASSFGRRNTEAFF
16	NA	TRBV7-9	TRBD2	TRBJ2-7	TGTGCCAGCAGCTCGGAGGTGGGGAGGGTGCCGGGCGAGCAGTACTTC	CASSSEVGRVPGEQYF
16	NA	TRBV4-1	NA	TRBJ2-6	TGCGCCAGCAGCCACTGGACGAGCTCTGGGGCCAACGTCCTGACTTTC	CASSHWTSSGANVLTF
15	NA	TRBV20-1	TRBD2	TRBJ2-7	TGCAGTGCTAGTGGAGGGACTAGCGGTACCTACGAGCAGTACTTC	CSASGGTSGTYEQYF
16	NA	TRBV15	NA	TRBJ1-5	TGTGCCACCAGCAGAGGGACACAGGGCGGCAATCAGCCCCAGCATTTT	CATSRGTQGGNQPQHF
15	NA	TRBV6-1	NA	TRBJ2-1	TGTGCCAGCAGTGATTGGCTAGGGGGCTACAATGAGCAGTTCTTC	CASSDWLGGYNEQFF
19	once	TRBV19	TRBD1	TRBJ1-5	TGTGCCAGTAGTATAGACACCGGGACAGGGTCTTATAGCAATCAGCCCCAGCATTTT	CASSIDTGTGSYSNQPQHF
15	NA	TRBV6-5	NA	TRBJ1-3	TGTGCCAGCAAGAAGGGGGGTTTCTCCGGAAACACCATATATTTT	CASKKGGFSGNTIYF
15	NA	TRBV6-4	NA	TRBJ1-6	TGTGCCAGCAGCCACCGTCGCAGGGCGGATTCACCCCTCCACTTT	CASSHRRRADSPLHF
13	NA	TRBV18	TRBD1	TRBJ2-5	TGTGCCAGCTCACAAAACAGGGGTGAGACCCAGTACTTC	CASSQNRGETQYF